This T cell receptor beta chain was documented in a study of PD-L1 blockade in urothelial cancer. For the study at large: Timepoints chosen for blood analysis were 3 weeks (second dose) and 6 weeks after treatment start. A median blood sample held about 140,000 T cells and 80,000 or so unique TCRs.

The time point: pretreatment peripheral blood. Assay: immunoSEQ multiplex PCR; the TCRdb copy retains only in-frame clones and omits some. Here the sample spans tens of thousands of clones, over 75% being singletons. CDR1 is LNHDA and CDR2 is SQIVND in the germline V gene (reference sequence). There are 17 residues in the CDR3. Trimming took 6 bases from V and 2 from J; bases not matched to a gene: 5. Sequences were derived from PBMCs, sampled around atezolizumab (anti-PD-L1) treatment. The source is a man in his 60s with urothelial cancer. This chain links TRBV19 with TRBJ2-1, with 15 bases that match TRBD2. The CDR3: CASSRTSGRVAYNEQFF. In DNA form, the CDR3 reads TGTGCCAGTAGCAGGACTAGCGGGAGGGTCGCCTACAATGAGCAGTTCTTC.